The rows below give T cell receptor beta chains drawn from one sample of a study of siplizumab effects on memory and regulatory T cells. Produced via immunoSEQ multiplex PCR; TCRdb's table is partial and in-frame only. The table has roughly 100,000 clones, 85% to 95% seen once. Sample: CD4+ T cells sorted from blood. These TCRs come from a human donor in good health. The CDR3 runs from the conserved cysteine through the conserved F or W. D genes are given only for firm matches. Clone size appears in some rows only: once, few, many, or a class for an expanded clone.

d_call: .
v_call: TRBV5-4
clone_size: few
j_call: TRBJ2-7
cdr3_nt: TGTGCCAGCAGCCGACAGGGAGGTTCCTACGAGCAGTACTTC
cdr3_aa: CASSRQGGSYEQYF

d_call: .
v_call: TRBV7-9
clone_size: .
j_call: TRBJ1-1
cdr3_nt: TGTGCCAGCAGCTTTGGGCTTGTGAACACTGAAGCTTTCTTT
cdr3_aa: CASSFGLVNTEAFF

d_call: TRBD1
v_call: TRBV23-1
clone_size: .
j_call: TRBJ1-5
cdr3_nt: TGCGCCAGCAGTCGTAGGGACAGGGGGCGCGGAAGCAATCAGCCCCAGCATTTT
cdr3_aa: CASSRRDRGRGSNQPQHF

d_call: .
v_call: TRBV2
clone_size: .
j_call: TRBJ1-1
cdr3_nt: TGTGCCAGCAGTACTGGAGAGCAAACTGAAGCTTTCTTT
cdr3_aa: CASSTGEQTEAFF

d_call: TRBD2
v_call: TRBV2
clone_size: .
j_call: TRBJ2-2
cdr3_nt: TGTGCCAGCAGGGACTTAGCGGGGGGTTACACCGGGGAGCTGTTTTTT
cdr3_aa: CASRDLAGGYTGELFF

d_call: .
v_call: TRBV15
clone_size: .
j_call: TRBJ2-3
cdr3_nt: TGTGCCACCAGTCGCGCAGATACGCAGTATTTT
cdr3_aa: CATSRADTQYF

d_call: .
v_call: TRBV7-2
clone_size: .
j_call: TRBJ2-3
cdr3_nt: TGTGCCAGCAGCTTACGTCCGGGAATTCAAGATACGCAGTATTTT
cdr3_aa: CASSLRPGIQDTQYF

d_call: .
v_call: TRBV4-1
clone_size: .
j_call: TRBJ1-4
cdr3_nt: TGCGCCAGCAGCCAAGATCCGAGGACAAGGGGGGGAAGCTCAACTAATGAAAAACTGTTTTTT
cdr3_aa: CASSQDPRTRGGSSTNEKLFF

d_call: TRBD2
v_call: TRBV5-4
clone_size: .
j_call: TRBJ2-7
cdr3_nt: TGTGCCAGCAGCCCAAGGACTAGCGGTTCCTACGAGCAGTACTTC
cdr3_aa: CASSPRTSGSYEQYF

d_call: .
v_call: TRBV30
clone_size: .
j_call: TRBJ1-4
cdr3_nt: TGTGCCTGGAGAAAAGGGCCTAATGAAAAACTGTTTTTT
cdr3_aa: CAWRKGPNEKLFF

d_call: TRBD1
v_call: TRBV11-2
clone_size: .
j_call: TRBJ2-7
cdr3_nt: TGTGCCAGCACCCGAGGGGTGACAGGGGTAGGGGAGCAGTACTTC
cdr3_aa: CASTRGVTGVGEQYF

d_call: .
v_call: TRBV30
clone_size: once
j_call: TRBJ1-2
cdr3_nt: TGTGCCTGGAGTGAAATCCGGTGGTTTAACTATGGCTACACCTTC
cdr3_aa: CAWSEIRWFNYGYTF

d_call: TRBD2
v_call: TRBV30
clone_size: .
j_call: TRBJ2-7
cdr3_nt: TGTGCCTGGAGTGCAGGACTAGCGGGCTCCTACGAGCAGTACTTC
cdr3_aa: CAWSAGLAGSYEQYF

d_call: .
v_call: TRBV30
clone_size: .
j_call: TRBJ1-5
cdr3_nt: TGTGCCTGGAGTGTAACCCGATGGAAACAGCCCCAGCATTTT
cdr3_aa: CAWSVTRWKQPQHF

d_call: .
v_call: TRBV2
clone_size: .
j_call: TRBJ1-5
cdr3_nt: TGTGCCAGCAGCCAGGAGTGGGCGCAACAGCCCCAGCATTTT
cdr3_aa: CASSQEWAQQPQHF

d_call: .
v_call: TRBV10-1
clone_size: .
j_call: TRBJ2-1
cdr3_nt: TGCGCCAGCAGGAGCCTACTCTCCTACAATGAGCAGTTCTTC
cdr3_aa: CASRSLLSYNEQFF

d_call: .
v_call: TRBV9
clone_size: .
j_call: TRBJ1-2
cdr3_nt: TGTGCCAGCAGCGGAGGGAACAGAAACTATGGCTACACCTTC
cdr3_aa: CASSGGNRNYGYTF

d_call: .
v_call: TRBV29-1
clone_size: .
j_call: TRBJ2-2
cdr3_nt: TGCAGCGTGCGGAACACCGGGGAGCTGTTTTTT
cdr3_aa: CSVRNTGELFF

d_call: .
v_call: TRBV2
clone_size: .
j_call: TRBJ1-1
cdr3_nt: TGTGCCAGCAGTCGAGTAGGGGGACAGAACACTGAAGCTTTCTTT
cdr3_aa: CASSRVGGQNTEAFF

d_call: .
v_call: TRBV10-3
clone_size: .
j_call: TRBJ1-3
cdr3_nt: TGTGCCATCAAGGGGGGGCCTGGAAACACCATATATTTT
cdr3_aa: CAIKGGPGNTIYF

d_call: TRBD2
v_call: TRBV9
clone_size: .
j_call: TRBJ2-1
cdr3_nt: TGTGCCAGCAGCGTAGAAGGTAGCGGGAGGTACAATGAGCAGTTCTTC
cdr3_aa: CASSVEGSGRYNEQFF

d_call: TRBD2
v_call: TRBV5-4
clone_size: .
j_call: TRBJ2-1
cdr3_nt: TGTGCCAGCAGCCCGGGACTAGCCCACCTAAACAATGAGCAGTTCTTC
cdr3_aa: CASSPGLAHLNNEQFF

d_call: .
v_call: TRBV9
clone_size: .
j_call: TRBJ2-2
cdr3_nt: TGTGCCAGCAGCTCTCACACCGGGGAGCTGTTTTTT
cdr3_aa: CASSSHTGELFF